These 27 T cell receptor beta chains originate from one sample sequenced in a study of blood T cell repertoires in COVID-19 (dated by TCRdb to 2018 to 2020). The method was the immunoSEQ multiplex PCR assay. Drawn from immuneACCESS, this table holds only the in-frame rearrangements with V and J called that TCRdb kept. Clones are partly lost; checked studies trace under half to an unresolved V gene and leave the rest unexplained. A total of approximately 200,000 clones appear in this sample, approximately 82% of them only once. The top ten hold 6.9% of the sample. What was sequenced was peripheral blood. These receptors came from a human donor with acute or convalescent COVID-19. The donor label of this sample is uncertain.

This clone was picked up one time. The V call is TRBV7-6, the J call TRBJ2-7, with 8 bases identical to TRBD1. Germline V gives CDR1 SGHVS, CDR2 FNYEAQ. The CDR3 is made up of 15 amino acids. V was pared by 5 bases and J by 2 bases, with 8 bases of the junction left unmatched. The CDR3 sequence: CASSHRGTATYEQYF. In nucleotides, the CDR3 is TGTGCCAGCAGCCACAGGGGGACCGCAACCTACGAGCAGTACTTC.

The chain employs TRBV5-1 and TRBJ1-1; D unresolved. Germline V gives CDR1 SGHRS, CDR2 YFSETQ. V lost 0 bases and J lost 1, with 13 bases in between. The CDR3 runs 16 residues. The CDR3 loop reads CASSLEGIRGNTEAFF. Written as DNA, the CDR3 is TGCGCCAGCAGCTTGGAAGGCATCCGGGGGAACACTGAAGCTTTCTTT.

V usage is TRBV6-5 and J usage is TRBJ2-7; 11 nucleotides agree with TRBD1. The CDR3 consists of 14 residues. Losses at the gene ends were 10 bases for V and 5 bases for J; bases not matched to a gene: 10. CDR1 and CDR2 from the germline V gene are MNHEY and SVGAGI. Here the CDR3 reads CATSRGQGVHEQYF. The CDR3, as DNA: TGTGCCACCTCGAGGGGACAGGGGGTCCACGAGCAGTACTTC.

This chain's CDR3 is CASSRTSESYEQYF. In nucleotides, the CDR3 is TGTGCCAGCAGTCGGACTAGCGAATCCTACGAGCAGTACTTC. The gene calls are TRBV6-6 and TRBJ2-7; TRBD2 matches at 9 bases. The CDR3 runs to 14 residues. Germline-derived CDR1 and CDR2 are MNHNY and SVGAGI (reference sequence). The V and J ends lost 5 bases and 1 base, in that order; junction bases with no gene match: 3.

This chain uses TRBV19 with TRBJ2-7; TRBD1 aligns across 7 bases. V dropped 10 bases and J dropped 1; count of bases not matched to a gene: 22. Germline lookup yields CDR1 LNHDA and CDR2 SQIVND (reference sequence). This CDR3 is built from 18 residues. CDR3 protein: CATRRPGTVEIESYEQYF. CDR3 nucleotide sequence: TGTGCCACTCGAAGACCCGGGACAGTCGAAATAGAGTCCTACGAGCAGTACTTC.

The chain couples TRBV15 to TRBJ1-1; D gene unclear. This CDR3 is built from 13 residues. Trimming removed 8 bases from V and 2 bases from J, with 12 bases in between. CDR1 LNHNV and CDR2 YYDKDF come from the germline V gene (reference sequence). The DNA of the CDR3 is TGTGCCACCCTGAACCACTTAAACACTGAAGCTTTCTTT. This translates into CATLNHLNTEAFF.

The gene calls are TRBV27 and TRBJ2-7, with 11 bases that match TRBD1. V shed 5 bases, J shed 2 bases, and the junction held 5 bases outside the gene matches. Germline assignment: CDR1 MNHEY and CDR2 SMNVEV (reference sequence). The CDR3 is 15 residues long. CDR3 loop: CASSPSGQGAYEQYF. CDR3 DNA sequence: TGTGCCAGCAGTCCCTCGGGACAGGGGGCCTACGAGCAGTACTTC.

This chain links TRBV11-3 with TRBJ2-2, with a possible D match to TRBD2 (5 bases). The ends were cut back, 5 bases at V and 8 bases at J, with 12 bases in the middle. Germline V gives CDR1 SGHNT, CDR2 YENEEA. The CDR3 covers 13 residues. The DNA of the CDR3 is TGTGCCAGCAGCCCGGACTCGTATGGGGAGCTGTTTTTT. Its translation: CASSPDSYGELFF.

The genes are TRBV27 and TRBJ2-7; 10 nucleotides agree with TRBD2. The CDR3 is made up of 14 amino acids. Germline CDR1 and CDR2: MNHEY and SMNVEV (reference sequence). The V gene end was trimmed by 0 bases and the J gene end by 5 bases; junction bases not matched to a gene: 1. The CDR3 loop reads CASSLSLAGNEQYF. Here the CDR3 DNA reads TGTGCCAGCAGTTTATCACTAGCGGGAAACGAGCAGTACTTC.

The table lists this clone with a few counts. The chain couples TRBV6-2 or TRBV6-3 to TRBJ1-6; D remains ambiguous. Germline CDR1 and CDR2: MNHEY and SVGEGT. The V end was cut by 6 bases, the J end by 0 bases, with 15 bases between. This CDR3 is 17 amino acids long. CDR3 sequence (DNA): TGTGCCAGCAGCCACTCACCACTACTCTCCTATAATTCACCCCTCCACTTT. Protein product: CASSHSPLLSYNSPLHF.

J is TRBJ2-1 and V is TRBV5-1; 11 bases map to TRBD2. CDR3 size: 19 residues. Germline CDR1 SGHRS, CDR2 YFSETQ. V shed 4 bases, J shed 3 bases, and the junction held 15 bases outside the gene matches. DNA for the CDR3: TGCGCCAGCAGCCCGCTGCTTAGCGGGAGGGCCTATGGCTACAATGAGCAGTTCTTC. This translates into CASSPLLSGRAYGYNEQFF.

The genes are TRBV5-1 and TRBJ1-3, with unresolved D. The CDR3 has 15 amino acids. Deletions cut 1 base from V and 0 bases from J, with 8 bases between. Germline CDR1 SGHRS, CDR2 YFSETQ. CDR3 loop: CASSLNTGSGNTIYF. The CDR3 bases are TGCGCCAGCAGCTTGAACACGGGCTCTGGAAACACCATATATTTT.

CDR3 region: CASSYDINSGANVLTF. The CDR3 DNA sequence: TGTGCCAGCAGTTACGACATTAACTCTGGGGCCAACGTCCTGACTTTC. This chain connects TRBV6-2 or TRBV6-3 to TRBJ2-6, with D hard to call. Trimming removed 2 bases from V and 0 bases from J, with 8 bases in between. The CDR3 runs 16 residues. Germline loops: CDR1 MNHEY, CDR2 SVGEGT.

J is TRBJ2-1 and V is TRBV24-1, with 7 bases identical to TRBD2. The CDR3 is made up of 18 amino acids. The ends lost 0 bases at V and 2 bases at J; junction bases unmatched: 9. Germline CDR1 and CDR2: KGHDR and SFDVKD. CDR3 loop: CATSDLSPTSGTYNEQFF. The CDR3 DNA sequence: TGTGCCACCAGTGATTTGAGCCCTACGAGCGGGACCTACAATGAGCAGTTCTTC.

V usage is TRBV19 and J usage is TRBJ1-5; no reliable D call. Trimming cost V 3 bases and J 0 bases, with 12 bases left between them. In germline, CDR1 is LNHDA, CDR2 SQIVND (reference sequence). The CDR3 runs to 16 residues. In DNA form, the CDR3 reads TGTGCCAGTAGTATGCTGGGGAGCGGTAGCAATCAGCCCCAGCATTTT. Amino acid sequence: CASSMLGSGSNQPQHF.

The chain carries TRBV6-1 and TRBJ1-1, with 8 positions matching TRBD1. V shed 3 bases and J 4 bases; nucleotides not matched to a gene: 7. This CDR3 comprises 15 residues. Germline loops: CDR1 MNHNS, CDR2 SASEGT. As DNA, the CDR3 is TGTGCCAGCAGTGATCAGGACAGGGTGGGCACTGAAGCTTTCTTT. Its protein product is CASSDQDRVGTEAFF.

CDR3 sequence: CASSQVGTQLNEQFF. CDR3 DNA: TGTGCCAGCAGCCAAGTGGGGACTCAGTTGAATGAGCAGTTCTTC. V usage is TRBV4-2 and J usage is TRBJ2-1, with TRBD2 as a possible D gene (6 bases). V lost 1 base, J lost 7 bases, and 14 bases lay in between. Per germline, CDR1 LGHNA and CDR2 YNFKEQ. CDR3 size: 15 residues.

The chain employs TRBV14 and TRBJ1-1; 8 positions match TRBD1. Per germline, CDR1 SGHDN and CDR2 FVKESK. With 0 bases clipped from V and 0 bases from J, the junction kept 9 bases outside the gene matches. CDR3 length: 18 residues. CDR3 nucleotides: TGTGCCAGCAGCCAAGATTTTACAGGGGGTTCTATGAACACTGAAGCTTTCTTT. This codes for CASSQDFTGGSMNTEAFF.

The gene calls are TRBV28 and TRBJ2-7; TRBD2 matches 9 bases. CDR1 and CDR2 (germline): MDHEN, SYDVKM. With V trimmed by 5 bases and J by 3 bases, 8 bases remained unmatched. This CDR3 has 15 amino acids. The CDR3: CASSLGTSRYYEQYF. Here the CDR3 DNA reads TGTGCCAGCAGTCTCGGGACTAGCCGATACTACGAGCAGTACTTC.

The chain uses TRBV5-1 and TRBJ2-2, with 9 bases that match TRBD2. The CDR3 totals 14 residues. The germline V gene has CDR1 SGHRS and CDR2 YFSETQ. V lost 0 bases and J lost 7; bases outside the gene matches: 1. CDR3 bases: TGCGCCAGCAGCTTGGCGACTAGCGGCGGGGAGCTGTTTTTT. Translating gives CASSLATSGGELFF.

The chain employs TRBV29-1 and TRBJ2-1, with 7 bases that match TRBD1. V lost 4 bases, J lost 5 bases, and 5 bases stayed unmatched. The CDR3 loop spans 13 amino acids. Germline V gene data show CDR1 as SQVTM and CDR2 as ANQGSEA. CDR3 loop: CSVAGTDNNEQFF. The CDR3, as DNA: TGCAGCGTTGCCGGGACAGATAACAATGAGCAGTTCTTC.

The V gene is TRBV6-6, the J gene TRBJ2-2, with 7 positions matching TRBD1. Trimming at V came to 7 bases and at J to 2 bases, leaving 4 bases not matched to a gene. The CDR3 runs 14 residues. Germline lookup yields CDR1 MNHNY and CDR2 SVGAGI (reference sequence). The CDR3: CASTTGVNTGELFF. DNA for the CDR3: TGTGCCAGCACCACAGGGGTAAACACCGGGGAGCTGTTTTTT.

The rearrangement uses TRBV10-3 and TRBJ2-2, with 10 bases fitting TRBD1. This CDR3 region has 15 residues. Germline V gene data show CDR1 as ENHRY and CDR2 as SYGVKD. Unmatched junction bases numbered 4, after V lost 6 bases and J lost 3 bases. The CDR3 is CAIRLDRGDTGELFF. The CDR3 DNA is TGTGCCATCAGGCTGGACAGGGGGGACACCGGGGAGCTGTTTTTT.

V is TRBV6-6 and J is TRBJ2-4; TRBD2 matches at 14 bases. This CDR3 comprises 16 residues. Per the germline V gene, CDR1 is MNHNY and CDR2 is SVGAGI (reference sequence). Trimming cost V 6 bases and J 8 bases; bases outside gene matches: 9. In DNA form, the CDR3 reads TGTGCCAGCAGGACCGGGACTAGCGGGAGAGGAGACATTCAGTACTTC. Translation: CASRTGTSGRGDIQYF.

J is TRBJ2-1 and V is TRBV7-2; no reliable D call. Germline V lookup: CDR1 SGHTA, CDR2 FQGNSA. This CDR3 comprises 12 residues. V was cut by 1 base and J by 12 bases, with 10 bases left in between. Here the CDR3 reads CASSLGTSGQFF. The CDR3, as DNA: TGTGCCAGCAGCTTAGGTACCTCGGGGCAGTTCTTC.

The J gene is TRBJ2-1, the V gene TRBV5-5; TRBD2 agrees at 13 bases. Germline assignment: CDR1 SGHKS and CDR2 YYEKEE (reference sequence). V shed 0 bases, J shed 2 bases, and the junction held 8 bases outside the gene matches. The CDR3 runs 19 residues. CDR3 DNA sequence: TGTGCCAGCAGCTTGGGGGGACTAGCGGGACTTTCCCCCTACAATGAGCAGTTCTTC. Protein product: CASSLGGLAGLSPYNEQFF.

The chain combines TRBV27 with TRBJ2-7, with 9 bases lining up with TRBD2. V trimming: 5 bases; J trimming: 0 bases; junction bases outside the gene matches: 11. CDR1 is MNHEY, CDR2 SMNVEV, per germline (reference sequence). The length of the CDR3 is 17 residues. CDR3 bases: TGTGCCAGCAGTCCCTCGGGACTAGCTAAGAGCTCCTACGAGCAGTACTTC. This codes for CASSPSGLAKSSYEQYF.